The text below deals with one TCR beta chain. Here immunoSEQ multiplex PCR was the method, and the copy in TCRdb shows in-frame clones only, minus some. This table holds over 100,000 clones, 60% to 80% found once. The data are from a study of blood T cell repertoires in COVID-19. The overall study: T cells, B-cell-depleted T cells, or PBMCs supplied cDNA or gDNA.

The CDR3 length is 15 residues. The V segment lost 1 base and the J segment 2 bases; nucleotides outside the gene matches: 4. CDR1 and CDR2 (germline): LGHNA, YSLEER. The chain recombines TRBV4-3 with TRBJ2-7; 8 bases map to TRBD2. Material for sequencing was peripheral blood. This sequence originates from a woman in her sixties or seventies with acute or convalescent COVID-19. The CDR3 reads CASSQAGGATYEQYF. DNA for the CDR3: TGCGCCAGCAGCCAAGCCGGGGGGGCTACCTACGAGCAGTACTTC.